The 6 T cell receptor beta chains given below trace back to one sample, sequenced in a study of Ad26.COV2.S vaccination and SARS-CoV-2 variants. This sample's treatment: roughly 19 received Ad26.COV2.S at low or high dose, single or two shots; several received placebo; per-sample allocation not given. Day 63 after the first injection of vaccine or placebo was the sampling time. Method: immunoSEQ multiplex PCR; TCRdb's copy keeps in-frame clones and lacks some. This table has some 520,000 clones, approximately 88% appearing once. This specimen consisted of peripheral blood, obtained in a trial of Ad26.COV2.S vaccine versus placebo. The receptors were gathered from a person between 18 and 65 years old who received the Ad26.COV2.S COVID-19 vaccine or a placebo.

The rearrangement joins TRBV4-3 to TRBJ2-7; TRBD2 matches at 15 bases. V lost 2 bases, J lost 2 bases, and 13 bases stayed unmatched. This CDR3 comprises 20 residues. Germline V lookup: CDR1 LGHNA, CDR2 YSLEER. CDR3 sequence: CASSQSITGTSGRKPYEQYF. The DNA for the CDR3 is TGCGCCAGCAGCCAATCCATAACCGGGACTAGCGGGAGGAAACCCTACGAGCAGTACTTC.

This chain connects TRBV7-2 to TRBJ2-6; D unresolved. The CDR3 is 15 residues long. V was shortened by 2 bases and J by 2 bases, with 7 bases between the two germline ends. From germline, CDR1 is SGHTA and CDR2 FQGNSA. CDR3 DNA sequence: TGTGCCAGCAGCTTACGGTACCCTGGGGCCAACGTCCTGACTTTC. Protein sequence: CASSLRYPGANVLTF. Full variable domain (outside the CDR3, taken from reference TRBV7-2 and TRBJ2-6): GAGVSQSPSNKVTEKGKDVELRCDPISGHTALYWYRQSLGQGLEFLIYFQGNSAPDKSGLPSDRFSAERTGGSVSTLTIQRTQQEDSAVYLCASSLRYPGANVLTFGAGSRLTVL.

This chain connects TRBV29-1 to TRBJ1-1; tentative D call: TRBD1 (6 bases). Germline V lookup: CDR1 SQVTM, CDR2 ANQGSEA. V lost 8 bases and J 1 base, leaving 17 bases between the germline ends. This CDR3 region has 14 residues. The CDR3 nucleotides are TGCAGCACCCCGGGCGGGGGGCCGAACACTGAAGCTTTCTTT. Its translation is CSTPGGGPNTEAFF. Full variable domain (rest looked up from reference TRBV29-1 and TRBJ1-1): SAVISQKPSRDICQRGTSLTIQCQVDSQVTMMFWYRQQPGQSLTLIATANQGSEATYESGFVIDKFPISRPNLTFSTLTVSNMSPEDSSIYLCSTPGGGPNTEAFFGQGTRLTVV.

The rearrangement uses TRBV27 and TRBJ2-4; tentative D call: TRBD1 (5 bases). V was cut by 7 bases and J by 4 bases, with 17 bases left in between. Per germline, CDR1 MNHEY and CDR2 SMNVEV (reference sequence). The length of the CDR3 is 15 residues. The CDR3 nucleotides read TGTGCCAGCACCCCTAGGGGCGGTACTAAAAACATTCAGTACTTC. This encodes CASTPRGGTKNIQYF.

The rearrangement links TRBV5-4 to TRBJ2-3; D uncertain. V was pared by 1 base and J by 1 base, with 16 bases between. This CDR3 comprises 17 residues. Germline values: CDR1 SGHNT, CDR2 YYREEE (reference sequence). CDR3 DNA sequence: TGTGCCAGCAGCTTGTCTCCAGCGTTCTCGCGCACAGATACGCAGTATTTT. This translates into CASSLSPAFSRTDTQYF.

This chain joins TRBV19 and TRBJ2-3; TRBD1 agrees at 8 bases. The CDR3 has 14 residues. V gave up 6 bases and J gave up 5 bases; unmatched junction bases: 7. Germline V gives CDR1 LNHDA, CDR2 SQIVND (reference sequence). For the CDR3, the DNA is TGTGCCAGTAGACCGAGGACAGGGATAGATACGCAGTATTTT. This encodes CASRPRTGIDTQYF.